Shown below are 3 T cell receptor beta chains from a single sample sequenced in a study of OX40 agonist ivuxolimab in advanced cancers. Here immunoSEQ multiplex PCR was the method, and the copy in TCRdb shows in-frame clones only, minus some. The sample records roughly 79,000 clones, approximately 84% being singletons. Specimen: CD4+ or CD8+ T cells sorted from blood, collected in a trial of the OX40 agonist ivuxolimab. Source of these receptors: an adult with an advanced solid tumor such as melanoma, head and neck, liver or kidney cancer.

The V gene is TRBV9, the J gene TRBJ2-6; D remains unclear. The CDR3 length is 14 residues. The germline V and J ends were trimmed by 5 bases and 1 base, with 7 bases remaining between them. Germline V gives CDR1 SGDLS, CDR2 YYNGEE. The CDR3 sequence: CASSLESGANVLTF. In nucleotides, the CDR3 is TGTGCCAGCAGTCTAGAGTCTGGGGCCAACGTCCTGACTTTC. The full variable domain, completed using reference TRBV9 and TRBJ2-6, is DSGVTQTPKHLITATGQRVTLRCSPRSGDLSVYWYQQSLDQGLQFLIQYYNGEERAKGNILERFSAQQFPDLHSELNLSSLELGDSALYFCASSLESGANVLTFGAGSRLTVL.

A few counts support this clone. V is TRBV7-8 and J is TRBJ1-6; weak D call: TRBD1 (6 bases). CDR3 length: 15 residues. V was trimmed by 4 bases and J by 8 bases, leaving 15 bases between them. Germline values: CDR1 SGHVS, CDR2 FQNEAQ. CDR3 loop: CASSSTRGRHSPLHF. The CDR3 region has the DNA TGTGCCAGCAGCTCAACCAGGGGACGGCATTCACCCCTCCACTTT.

The CDR3 region is CASSLWLLADVRTDTQYF. The CDR3 coding sequence is TGTGCCAGCAGTTTATGGCTACTAGCAGACGTTCGCACAGATACGCAGTATTTT. The genes are TRBV28 and TRBJ2-3; tentatively, D is TRBD2 (6 bases). CDR1 and CDR2 (germline): MDHEN, SYDVKM. V lost 0 bases, J lost 1 base, and 17 bases lay in between. This CDR3 is built from 18 residues.